Included here is one T cell receptor beta chain sequence, with context. Patients got 3 mg/kg IV nivolumab weeks 1, 4, 7, 10, then biweekly through week 26. The germline V and J ends were trimmed by 2 bases and 1 base, with 8 bases remaining between them. This CDR3 has 14 residues. CDR1 is SNHLY, CDR2 FYNNEI, per germline. The data were taken from a study of ipilimumab plus nivolumab after autologous stem cell transplantation. Across the study: DLBCL patients had primary refractory or relapsed disease.

Using immunoSEQ multiplex PCR, the repertoire was profiled, and TCRdb retains in-frame clones only, with some absent. This table has approximately 80,000 clones, approximately 86% appearing once. The TCR sequence derives from a male donor with diffuse large B-cell lymphoma. V and J are TRBV2 and TRBJ1-1, with no clear D. This specimen consisted of PBMCs, obtained in a trial of ipilimumab plus nivolumab as post-transplant consolidation. The CDR3 bases are TGTGCCAGCAGTGAAACGTCATCGAACACTGAAGCTTTCTTT. It yields the protein CASSETSSNTEAFF. Together with reference TRBV2 and TRBJ1-1, the CDR3 gives the full variable domain: EPEVTQTPSHQVTQMGQEVILRCVPISNHLYFYWYRQILGQKVEFLVSFYNNEISEKSEIFDDQFSVERPDGSNFTLKIRSTKLEDSAMYFCASSETSSNTEAFFGQGTRLTVV.